This record covers a single TCR beta chain. Its antigen remains unknown. The data were obtained in a study of T cell repertoires in cytomegalovirus infection. The overall study: From public TCR beta signatures came an indication of both CMV infection and matching HLA type.

Germline V gene lookup returns CDR1 KGHDR and CDR2 SFDVKD. Deletions cut 3 bases from V and 6 bases from J, with 12 bases between. CDR3 length equals 14 residues. Findings and limits, study-wide: CMV-specific TCR beta clonotypes restricted by HLA-C were the ones dominating the ex vivo response.

TCRdb recomputed calls from the reads with MiXCR, one row per CDR3 protein. Of roughly 800,000 distinct CDR3 sequences listed, roughly 29% are singletons. This sequence originates from a human donor in good health (CMV status not recorded). Some clones in this sample may be carry-over from other donors' samples. This rearrangement joins TRBV24-1 to TRBJ2-3; D is perhaps TRBD1 or TRBD2 (5 bases each). The sequences come from cultured CD8+ T cells from PBMCs, collected from culture after CMV antigen stimulation. The CDR3 nucleotides read TGTGCCACCAGTGATCGGGACGGGGAGGATACGCAGTATTTT. Translated: CATSDRDGEDTQYF.